This T cell receptor beta chain was sequenced for a study of OX40 agonist ivuxolimab in advanced cancers. Study context: Dose-escalation cases comprised hepatocellular carcinoma, melanoma, renal cell or head and neck cancer. Age averaged around 60 years (range roughly 20 to 90), and around 87% were male. Among those treated, three patients had partial responses, one with hepatocellular carcinoma and two with cutaneous melanoma.

V was cut by 2 bases and J by 3 bases, with 10 bases left in between. The CDR3 runs 15 residues. CDR1 LNHDA and CDR2 SQIVND come from the germline V gene (reference sequence). Some clones are missing from TCRdb's copy, which holds only in-frame ones; the method was immunoSEQ multiplex PCR. Of 65,000 to 90,000 clones in the sample, more than 85% are singletons; the top ten hold about 9.1%. This TCR derives from an adult with an advanced solid tumor such as melanoma, head and neck, liver or kidney cancer. V and J are TRBV19 and TRBJ1-4; TRBD1 might be the D (6 bases). Material: CD4+ or CD8+ T cells sorted from blood, obtained in a trial of the OX40 agonist ivuxolimab. CDR3 DNA sequence: TGTGCCAGTAGTATAATGGGGGGCTCTAATGAAAAACTGTTTTTT. Protein product: CASSIMGGSNEKLFF.